These 10 T cell receptor beta chains were sequenced from one sample in a study of T cells in Graves' hyperthyroidism and ophthalmopathy. Amplified regions were TCR beta CDR3 sequences from RNA transcripts. In the first-round RT-PCR of the TCR CDR3, the HTBI primer set was used. TCRdb independently ran MiXCR on the multiplex PCR reads; one entry per CDR3 protein. Here the sample spans around 340,000 distinct CDR3 sequences, roughly 20% being singletons. Sequencing input: blood. These receptor sequences come from a woman between 40 and 50 years old with Graves' ophthalmopathy.

This clonotype was detected a few times. In DNA form, the CDR3 reads TGTGCCAGCAGCGTAGCCCGCTCTGGGGCCAACGTCCTGACTTTC. It encodes CASSVARSGANVLTF. The chain uses TRBV9 and TRBJ2-6; no clear D. Germline V gene sequence: CDR1 SGDLS, CDR2 YYNGEE. The V and J ends lost 0 bases and 0 bases respectively, with 4 bases between them. The CDR3 is 15 residues long.

This clonotype occurred many times. The rearrangement joins TRBV20-1 to TRBJ2-7; TRBD2 matches at 8 bases. After removal of 4 bases from V and 6 bases from J, the junction contained 14 bases not matched to a gene. From germline, CDR1 is DFQATT and CDR2 SNEGSKA (reference sequence). The CDR3 totals 15 residues. The CDR3 loop is CSATAGTRVWGEQYF. CDR3 coding DNA: TGCAGTGCTACCGCCGGGACTAGAGTATGGGGCGAGCAGTACTTC.

This clonotype was counted ten times or more. The chain combines TRBV7-2 with TRBJ2-7; no firm D call. The CDR3 length is 15 residues. Trimming pared 5 bases from V and 2 bases from J, leaving 16 bases between. In germline, CDR1 is SGHTA, CDR2 FQGNSA. CDR3 loop: CASSPKATPTYEQYF. For the CDR3, the DNA is TGTGCCAGCAGCCCAAAGGCCACCCCGACCTACGAGCAGTACTTC.

The chain is built from TRBV4-1 and TRBJ1-2, with TRBD1 identical over 7 bases. There are 15 residues in the CDR3. Germline-derived CDR1 and CDR2 are MGHRA and YSYEKL. V lost 1 base, J lost 2 bases, and 4 bases stayed unmatched. The CDR3 DNA follows: TGCGCCAGCAGCCAAGGACCAGGGGGGAACTATGGCTACACCTTC. Its protein product is CASSQGPGGNYGYTF.

This clonotype was picked up many times. The chain has TRBV30 and TRBJ1-3, with 8 positions matching TRBD1. The junction had 3 bases not matched to a gene; V was cut back by 1 base and J by 4 bases. The CDR3 extends over 14 amino acids. Germline lookup yields CDR1 GTSNPN and CDR2 SVGIG (reference sequence). CDR3 in amino acids: CAWSGDRRGNTIYF. The CDR3 bases are TGTGCCTGGAGTGGGGACAGGAGAGGAAACACCATATATTTT.

The chain carries TRBV20-1 and TRBJ1-2; tentatively, D is TRBD1 (5 bases). Trimming shortened V by 0 bases and J by 5 bases, and 22 bases separated the two germline ends. The CDR3 loop spans 17 amino acids. Per germline, CDR1 DFQATT and CDR2 SNEGSKA (reference sequence). The CDR3 loop is CSARDPGRRPQGYGYTF. Written as DNA, the CDR3 is TGCAGTGCTAGAGATCCGGGACGGCGGCCTCAAGGGTATGGCTACACCTTC.

This clonotype came up many times. The rearrangement links TRBV25-1 to TRBJ1-1, with TRBD1 as a possible D gene (6 bases). V gave up 1 base and J gave up 6 bases, with 12 bases separating them. The CDR3 spans 14 residues. In germline, CDR1 is MGHDK, CDR2 SYGVNS. The CDR3 is CASSEWEEGAEAFF. In DNA, the CDR3 is TGTGCCAGCAGTGAATGGGAGGAGGGGGCTGAAGCTTTCTTT.

This clonotype came up many times. The chain links TRBV20-1 to TRBJ1-3; D is undetermined. CDR1 is DFQATT, CDR2 SNEGSKA, per germline (reference sequence). With 3 bases removed from V and 0 bases from J, the gap between germline ends came to 12 bases. The CDR3 loop spans 15 amino acids. The CDR3 is CSASPGLGSGNTIYF. The CDR3 nucleotides are TGCAGTGCTAGTCCCGGGTTAGGCTCTGGAAACACCATATATTTT.

J is TRBJ2-7 and V is TRBV6-2 or TRBV6-3; D is unclear. CDR1 is MNHEY and CDR2 is SVGEGT in the germline V gene. The V gene lost 4 bases and the J gene lost 2 bases, with 15 bases spanning the gap. The CDR3 extends over 15 amino acids. The CDR3 loop reads CASSWSERLAYEQYF. DNA for the CDR3: TGTGCCAGCAGTTGGTCGGAGCGTCTAGCCTACGAGCAGTACTTC.

This clonotype has a handful of counts. A much bigger clone sits one base away, suggesting this may be a read error. This chain uses TRBV5-1 with TRBJ1-1, with 9 bases that match TRBD1. CDR3 length: 17 amino acids. CDR1 SGHRS and CDR2 YFSETQ come from the germline V gene. The CDR3 spells CAGSLGGQGRSGTEAFF. The CDR3 nucleotides are TGCGCCGGCAGCCTGGGGGGACAGGGCAGGTCCGGCACTGAAGCTTTCTTT.